This TCR beta chain was documented in a study of T cells in Graves' hyperthyroidism and ophthalmopathy. For the study at large: Peripheral blood draws took place at initial diagnosis, ahead of any treatment.

TCR beta CDR3 sequences were amplified from RNA transcripts. With the HTBI primer set, the TCR CDR3 went through a first round of RT-PCR. Each CDR3 protein is one row after TCRdb ran MiXCR on the multiplex PCR reads. This table holds 640,000 or so distinct CDR3 sequences, 14% found once. Per germline, CDR1 MDHEN and CDR2 SYDVKM. The V gene end was trimmed by 2 bases and the J gene end by 2 bases; junction bases not matched to a gene: 2. The CDR3 consists of 14 residues. Study outcomes and limitations: Ophthalmopathy got predicted by the model a median around 6.6 months before its onset.

This clonotype was observed many times. The antigen is undetermined. The chain combines TRBV28 with TRBJ1-1; 7 nucleotides match TRBD1. The receptor was isolated from a woman aged 18-29 years with Graves' ophthalmopathy. Sequencing used blood. The CDR3 loop is CASSLDRVNTEAFF. The CDR3 region has the DNA TGTGCCAGCAGTTTAGACAGGGTTAACACTGAAGCTTTCTTT.